Listed below are T cell receptor beta chains from one sample, sequenced in a study of persistence of HIV-infected CD4 T cells. Some clones are missing from TCRdb's copy, which holds only in-frame ones; the method was immunoSEQ multiplex PCR. The repertoire includes about 64,000 clones, 70% to 75% of them detected once, and approximately 1.7% sits in the top ten. The antigens of these receptors remain unknown. Sequencing used CD4+ T cells sorted from PBMCs after approximately 19-hour stimulation, obtained from a patient who received antiretroviral therapy. These receptors were taken from an adult man with HIV who was CMV-seropositive. CDR3s include the opening cysteine and the closing phenylalanine or tryptophan. A D gene is named only where the DNA matches it firmly. Clone size, where shown, is once, few, many, or a class for clones that have expanded.

J	D	V	size	CDR3	DNA
TRBJ1-1	.	TRBV10-2	few	CASSENGYTEAFF	TGCGCCAGCAGTGAGAACGGTTACACTGAAGCTTTCTTT
TRBJ1-5	TRBD1	TRBV7-2	medium-sized	CASSLRQGSNQPQHF	TGTGCCAGCAGCTTGAGACAGGGTAGCAATCAGCCCCAGCATTTT
TRBJ2-5	.	TRBV7-9	.	CASSLATVETQYF	TGTGCCAGCAGCTTAGCAACAGTAGAGACCCAGTACTTC
TRBJ1-2	.	TRBV2	many	CASSLGAGLGGYTF	TGTGCCAGCAGTCTGGGGGCAGGGTTAGGTGGCTACACCTTC
TRBJ1-6	.	TRBV14	.	CASSKGLGSPLHF	TGTGCCAGCAGCAAAGGACTGGGTTCACCCCTCCACTTT
TRBJ1-1	.	TRBV3-1/TRBV3-2	.	CASSPRGGDTEAFF	TGTGCCAGCAGCCCTAGAGGAGGGGACACTGAAGCTTTCTTT
TRBJ1-3	.	TRBV12-2	few	CASRLRGQIAGNTIYF	TGTGCAAGTCGCTTAAGAGGGCAAATCGCTGGAAACACCATATATTTT
TRBJ1-2	.	TRBV7-2	.	CASIPYQGGDYGYTF	TGTGCCAGCATCCCTTACCAGGGAGGGGACTATGGCTACACCTTC
TRBJ1-1	.	TRBV24-1	.	CATSDLGIEAFF	TGTGCCACCAGTGATTTGGGCATTGAAGCTTTCTTT
TRBJ1-6	.	TRBV4-1	.	CASSQGDMGLPLHF	TGCGCCAGCAGCCAAGGGGACATGGGGTTACCCCTCCACTTT
TRBJ2-1	TRBD2	TRBV18	.	CASSSPNGGYNEQFF	TGTGCCAGCTCATCCCCAAACGGGGGGTACAATGAGCAGTTCTTC
TRBJ1-3	.	TRBV15	.	CATSREPRGVAGNTIYF	TGTGCCACCAGCAGAGAACCGAGGGGAGTAGCTGGAAACACCATATATTTT
TRBJ2-6	TRBD1	TRBV7-6	.	CASSLEGTVVSGANVLTF	TGTGCCAGCAGCTTAGAGGGGACAGTCGTCTCTGGGGCCAACGTCCTGACTTTC
TRBJ2-2	TRBD1	TRBV7-6	.	CASRPGTANTGELFF	TGTGCCAGCAGGCCCGGGACAGCGAACACCGGGGAGCTGTTTTTT
TRBJ2-7	.	TRBV15	.	CATSPARGAYEQYF	TGTGCCACCAGCCCCGCCAGAGGGGCCTACGAGCAGTACTTC
TRBJ2-7	TRBD1	TRBV6-1	.	CASSERGTGVREQYF	TGTGCCAGCAGTGAAAGGGGGACAGGGGTTAGGGAGCAGTACTTC
TRBJ1-4	.	TRBV7-9	.	CASSSQSNTRNEKLFF	TGTGCCAGCAGTTCTCAGAGTAATACCCGTAATGAAAAACTGTTTTTT
TRBJ2-3	.	TRBV6-5	.	CASMIGTVWADTQYF	TGTGCCAGCATGATAGGGACGGTATGGGCAGATACGCAGTATTTT
TRBJ2-1	.	TRBV20-1	.	CSASVTGGVGLGSFF	.
TRBJ1-3	.	TRBV6-1	.	CASSESDGNTIYF	TGTGCCAGCAGTGAGTCAGATGGAAACACCATATATTTT
TRBJ1-2	.	TRBV10-3	.	CAISESNYGYTF	TGTGCCATCAGTGAGTCGAACTATGGCTACACCTTC
TRBJ1-5	.	TRBV29-1	.	CSVEAVRGQPQHF	TGCAGCGTTGAAGCAGTCCGAGGTCAGCCCCAGCATTTT
TRBJ2-3	.	TRBV7-3	.	CASSLGRGLTDTQYF	TGTGCCAGCAGCTTAGGGCGGGGACTCACAGATACGCAGTATTTT
TRBJ2-7	.	TRBV19	.	CASSINIRGTYEQYF	TGTGCCAGTAGTATTAACATCAGGGGTACCTACGAGCAGTACTTC
TRBJ2-7	TRBD2	TRBV6-5	.	CASSLAGGPYYEQYF	TGTGCCAGCAGCCTAGCGGGGGGGCCTTACTACGAGCAGTACTTC
TRBJ2-3	.	TRBV12-5	.	CASGLNRADTQYF	TGTGCTAGTGGTTTGAACAGGGCAGATACGCAGTATTTT
TRBJ2-2	TRBD2	TRBV12-5	.	CASGLTSGGAAGELFF	TGTGCTAGTGGCCTGACTAGCGGGGGGGCGGCCGGGGAGCTGTTTTTT
TRBJ1-5	TRBD1	TRBV19	.	CASTRDRASHQPQHF	TGTGCCAGTACCCGGGACAGGGCTTCGCATCAGCCCCAGCATTTT
TRBJ1-4	.	TRBV5-1	.	CASSLFGDGTFNEKLFF	TGCGCCAGCAGCTTATTTGGGGACGGAACCTTTAATGAAAAACTGTTTTTT
TRBJ1-5	.	TRBV7-6	few	CASSLGGGRDQPQHF	TGTGCCAGCAGCTTAGGAGGGGGAAGGGATCAGCCCCAGCATTTT
TRBJ2-1	TRBD2	TRBV9	few	CASSVGTSASYNEQFF	TGTGCCAGCAGCGTAGGGACTAGCGCCTCCTACAATGAGCAGTTCTTC
TRBJ2-1	.	TRBV5-1	.	CASSLETTPRYNEQFF	TGCGCCAGCAGCTTAGAGACGACGCCCCGCTACAATGAGCAGTTCTTC
TRBJ2-1	.	TRBV5-1	.	CASSSNPGDEQFF	TGCGCCAGCAGCTCGAATCCAGGGGATGAGCAGTTCTTC
TRBJ2-7	.	TRBV18	.	CASSPSEGYEQYF	TGTGCCAGCTCACCAAGCGAGGGCTACGAGCAGTACTTC
TRBJ1-6	.	TRBV9	few	CASSPQLNNSPLHF	TGTGCCAGCAGCCCGCAGCTAAATAATTCACCCCTCCACTTT
TRBJ2-1	.	TRBV20-1	.	CSASYNEQFF	TGCAGTGCTAGCTACAATGAGCAGTTCTTC
TRBJ1-2	TRBD1	TRBV6-5	.	CASSYRIQGGYGYTF	TGTGCCAGCAGTTACCGGATCCAGGGGGGCTATGGCTACACCTTC